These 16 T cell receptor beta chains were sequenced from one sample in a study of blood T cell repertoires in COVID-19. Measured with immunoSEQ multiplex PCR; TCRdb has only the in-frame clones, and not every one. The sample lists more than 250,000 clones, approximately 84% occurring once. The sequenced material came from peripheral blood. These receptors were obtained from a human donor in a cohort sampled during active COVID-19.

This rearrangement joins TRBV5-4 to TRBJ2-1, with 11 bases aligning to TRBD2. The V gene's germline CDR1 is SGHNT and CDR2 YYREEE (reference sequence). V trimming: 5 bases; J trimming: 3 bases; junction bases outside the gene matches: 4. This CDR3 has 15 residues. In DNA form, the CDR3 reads TGTGCCAGCAGTTGGGGGACTAGCGGCTACAATGAGCAGTTCTTC. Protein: CASSWGTSGYNEQFF.

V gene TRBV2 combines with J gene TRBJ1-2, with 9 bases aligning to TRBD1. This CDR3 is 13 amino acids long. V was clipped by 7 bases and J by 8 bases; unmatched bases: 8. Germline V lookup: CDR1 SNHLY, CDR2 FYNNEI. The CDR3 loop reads CASNPTGGVGYTF. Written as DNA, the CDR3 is TGTGCCAGCAACCCGACAGGGGGGGTGGGCTACACCTTC.

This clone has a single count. CDR3 nucleotides: TGTGCCAGCGGATATGGGGCTCTCTACGAGCAGTACTTC. Translation: CASGYGALYEQYF. The rearrangement links TRBV12-3 or TRBV12-4 to TRBJ2-7, with a possible D match to TRBD1 (5 bases). V dropped 8 bases and J dropped 3 bases, with 14 bases sitting between them. The CDR3 spans 13 residues.

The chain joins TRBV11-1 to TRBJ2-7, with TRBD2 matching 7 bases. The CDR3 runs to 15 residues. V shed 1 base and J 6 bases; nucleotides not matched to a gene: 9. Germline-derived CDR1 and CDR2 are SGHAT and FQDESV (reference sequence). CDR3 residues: CASSLVGAGVSEQYF. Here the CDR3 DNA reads TGTGCCAGCAGCTTAGTTGGCGCGGGAGTATCCGAGCAGTACTTC.

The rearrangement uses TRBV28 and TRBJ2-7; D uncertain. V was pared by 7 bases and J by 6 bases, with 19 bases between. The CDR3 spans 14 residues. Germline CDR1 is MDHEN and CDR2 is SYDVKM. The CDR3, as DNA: TGTGCCAGCACCTACCCCACGGGTTCTCGCGAGCAGTACTTC. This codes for CASTYPTGSREQYF.

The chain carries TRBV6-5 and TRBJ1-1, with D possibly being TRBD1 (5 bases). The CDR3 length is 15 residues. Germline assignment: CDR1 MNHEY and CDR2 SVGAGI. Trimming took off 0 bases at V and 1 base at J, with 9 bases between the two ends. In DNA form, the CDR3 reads TGTGCCAGCAGTTACTCGAGGAGGGGGAACACTGAAGCTTTCTTT. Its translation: CASSYSRRGNTEAFF.

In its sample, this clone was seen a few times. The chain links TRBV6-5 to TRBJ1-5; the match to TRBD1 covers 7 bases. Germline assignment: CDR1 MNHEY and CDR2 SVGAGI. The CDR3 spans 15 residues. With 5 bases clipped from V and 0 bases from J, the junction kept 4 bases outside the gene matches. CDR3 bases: TGTGCCAGCAGTAGACAGGGTCCTAGCAATCAGCCCCAGCATTTT. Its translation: CASSRQGPSNQPQHF.

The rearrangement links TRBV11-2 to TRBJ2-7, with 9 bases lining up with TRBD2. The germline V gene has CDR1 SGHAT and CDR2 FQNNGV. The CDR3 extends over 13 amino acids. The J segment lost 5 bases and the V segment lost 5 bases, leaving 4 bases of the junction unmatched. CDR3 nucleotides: TGTGCCAGCAGCGGTAGACTAGCGGACGAGCAGTACTTC. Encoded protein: CASSGRLADEQYF. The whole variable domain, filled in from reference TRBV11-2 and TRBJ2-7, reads EAGVAQSPRYKIIEKRQSVAFWCNPISGHATLYWYQQILGQGPKLLIQFQNNGVVDDSQLPKDRFSAERLKGVDSTLKIQPAKLEDSAVYLCASSGRLADEQYFGPGTRLTVT.

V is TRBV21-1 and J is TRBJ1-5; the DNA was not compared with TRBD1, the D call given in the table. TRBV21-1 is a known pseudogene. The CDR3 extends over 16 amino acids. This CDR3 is CASSKAGTGTGQPQHF. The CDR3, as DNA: TGTGCCAGCAGCAAAGCCGGGACAGGGACCGGACAGCCCCAGCATTTT.

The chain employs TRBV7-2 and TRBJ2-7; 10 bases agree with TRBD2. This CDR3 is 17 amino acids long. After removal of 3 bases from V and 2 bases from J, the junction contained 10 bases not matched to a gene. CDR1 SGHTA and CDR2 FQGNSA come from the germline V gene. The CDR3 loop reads CASSFRPGLADTYEQYF. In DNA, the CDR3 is TGTGCCAGCAGCTTCCGCCCAGGACTAGCGGATACCTACGAGCAGTACTTC. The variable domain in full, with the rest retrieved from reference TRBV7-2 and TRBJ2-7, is GAGVSQSPSNKVTEKGKDVELRCDPISGHTALYWYRQSLGQGLEFLIYFQGNSAPDKSGLPSDRFSAERTGGSVSTLTIQRTQQEDSAVYLCASSFRPGLADTYEQYFGPGTRLTVT.

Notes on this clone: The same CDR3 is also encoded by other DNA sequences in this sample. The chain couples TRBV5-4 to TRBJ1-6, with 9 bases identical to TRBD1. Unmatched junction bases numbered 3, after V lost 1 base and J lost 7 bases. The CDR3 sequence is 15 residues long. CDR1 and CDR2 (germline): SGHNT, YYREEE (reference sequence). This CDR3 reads CASSLSGTGNSPLHF. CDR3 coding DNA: TGTGCCAGCAGCTTGTCGGGGACAGGGAATTCACCCCTCCACTTT.

Here the CDR3 reads CASSNPLAGSYEQYF. DNA for the CDR3: TGTGCCAGCAGTAACCCACTAGCGGGATCGTACGAGCAGTACTTC. The rearrangement joins TRBV6-5 to TRBJ2-7, with TRBD2 matching 10 bases. The V gene's germline CDR1 is MNHEY and CDR2 SVGAGI. The CDR3 length is 15 residues. V gave up 5 bases and J gave up 4 bases; unmatched junction bases: 8.

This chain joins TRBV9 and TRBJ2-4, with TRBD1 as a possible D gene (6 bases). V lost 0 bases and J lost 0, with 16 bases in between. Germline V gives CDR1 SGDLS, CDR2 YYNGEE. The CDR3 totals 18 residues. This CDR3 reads CASSVAAVTGQAKNIQYF. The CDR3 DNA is TGTGCCAGCAGCGTAGCGGCCGTGACGGGACAAGCCAAAAACATTCAGTACTTC.

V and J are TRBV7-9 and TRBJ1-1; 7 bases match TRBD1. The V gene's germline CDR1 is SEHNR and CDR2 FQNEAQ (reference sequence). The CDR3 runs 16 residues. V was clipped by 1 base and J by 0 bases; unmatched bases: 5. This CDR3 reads CASSLDPQGLNTEAFF. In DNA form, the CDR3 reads TGTGCCAGCAGCTTAGATCCACAGGGGTTGAACACTGAAGCTTTCTTT.

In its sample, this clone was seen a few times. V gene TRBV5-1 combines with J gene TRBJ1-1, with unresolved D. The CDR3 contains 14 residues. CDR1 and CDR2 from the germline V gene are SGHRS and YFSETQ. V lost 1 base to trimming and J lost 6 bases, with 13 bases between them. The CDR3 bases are TGCGCCAGCAGCTTGAAAGTCACTGGTCCTGAAGCTTTCTTT. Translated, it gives CASSLKVTGPEAFF.

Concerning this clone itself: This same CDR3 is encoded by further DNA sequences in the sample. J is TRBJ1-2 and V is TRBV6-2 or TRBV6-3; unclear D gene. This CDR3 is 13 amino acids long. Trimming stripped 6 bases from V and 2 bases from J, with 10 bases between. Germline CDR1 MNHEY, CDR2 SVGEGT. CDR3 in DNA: TGTGCCAGCAGCCAAGAGTTAAACTATGGCTACACCTTC. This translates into CASSQELNYGYTF.